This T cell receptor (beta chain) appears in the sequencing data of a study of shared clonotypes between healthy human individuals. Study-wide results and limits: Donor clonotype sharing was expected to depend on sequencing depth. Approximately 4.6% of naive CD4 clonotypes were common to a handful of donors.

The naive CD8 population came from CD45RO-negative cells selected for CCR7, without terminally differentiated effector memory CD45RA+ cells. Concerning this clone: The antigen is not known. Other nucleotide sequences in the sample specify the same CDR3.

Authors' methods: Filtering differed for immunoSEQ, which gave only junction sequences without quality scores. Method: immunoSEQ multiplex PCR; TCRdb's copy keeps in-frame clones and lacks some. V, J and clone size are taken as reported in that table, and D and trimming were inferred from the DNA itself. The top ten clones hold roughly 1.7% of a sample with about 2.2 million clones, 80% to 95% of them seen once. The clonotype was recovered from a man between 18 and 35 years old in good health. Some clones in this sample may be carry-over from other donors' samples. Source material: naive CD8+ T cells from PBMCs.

CDR3 sequence: CASSLGQGASYEQYF. The CDR3 DNA is TGTGCCAGCAGTTTGGGACAGGGGGCCTCCTACGAGCAGTACTTC. The chain combines TRBV28 with TRBJ2-7, with 12 positions matching TRBD1. After removal of 3 bases from V and 0 bases from J, the junction contained 0 bases not matched to a gene. Germline loops: CDR1 MDHEN, CDR2 SYDVKM. The CDR3 totals 15 residues.